The present entry profiles one TCR beta chain with its context. This entry belongs to a study of control samples from healthy donors and cancer patients. Only in-frame clones appear in the TCRdb table, and some are missing; sequencing was by immunoSEQ multiplex PCR. This table holds 50,000 or so clones, about 86% found once. Sequencing was carried out using PBMCs. This TCR derives from a woman aged 45-59 years with lung cancer.

The chain's CDR3 is CASTDRSQVGETQYF. DNA of the CDR3: TGTGCCAGTACCGACAGGAGTCAAGTCGGGGAGACCCAGTACTTC. V is TRBV19 and J is TRBJ2-5; D may be TRBD1 (6 bases). V lost 7 bases to trimming and J lost 5 bases, with 20 bases between them. Per the germline V gene, CDR1 is LNHDA and CDR2 is SQIVND (reference sequence). The length of the CDR3 is 15 residues.